The present TCR beta chain was sequenced within a study of CD8+CD57+ T cells in acquired aplastic anemia. Findings and caveats of the study: Controls and patients did not differ significantly in CD8+ Simpson's diversity.

This clonotype was detected a few times. Its antigen is still unknown. The ends lost 5 bases at V and 8 bases at J; junction bases unmatched: 8. Germline CDR1 reads ENHRY; CDR2 reads SYGVKD. The CDR3 consists of 13 residues. Both TCR beta VDJ combination and CDR3 sequence profiling were carried out. Genomic DNA was the template for this profiling. MiXCR, run by TCRdb on the reads, gives a single entry per CDR3 protein. The sample records 200,000 or so distinct CDR3 sequences, approximately 50% being singletons. An expansion of CD8+CD57+ cells by flow cytometry had been shown in patients chosen for sequencing. The patients, all of them, had severe acquired aplastic anemia. Among the patients, none had received any therapy at the time of blood sampling.

This chain connects TRBV10-3 to TRBJ1-2, with 7 nucleotides matching TRBD1. This receptor was taken from a human donor with aplastic anemia. The sequenced sample consisted of sorted CD4+, CD8+, or CD8+CD57+ T cells (not recorded which) from PBMCs. CDR3 nucleotide sequence: TGTGCCATCAGTTCCCCAGGGGGGGGAGGCTACACCTTC. It encodes CAISSPGGGGYTF.